These T cell receptor beta chains were read from a single sample in a study of shared clonotypes between healthy human individuals. The table came from immunoSEQ multiplex PCR; TCRdb's copy has only in-frame clones and leaves some out. The data contain 1 million to 1.3 million clones, roughly 74% of them singletons. The sample taken for sequencing was memory CD4+ T cells from PBMCs. The receptor set was obtained from a man aged 18 to 29 in good health. Some clones in this sample may be carry-over from other donors' samples. CDR3s include the opening cysteine and the closing phenylalanine or tryptophan. The D gene is left open where the match is weak. Clone size is given for some rows only: seen once, a few or many times, or a class if the clone is expanded.

TRBJ2-1	-	few	14	TRBV19	CASSPDSSYNEQFF	TGTGCCAGTAGTCCAGACTCCTCCTACAATGAGCAGTTCTTC
TRBJ1-2	-	once	14	TRBV5-8	CASSLGGINYGYTF	TGTGCCAGCAGCTTGGGGGGAATCAACTATGGCTACACCTTC
TRBJ1-2	TRBD1	once	15	TRBV28	CASSSGQGRGYGYTF	TGTGCCAGCAGCTCAGGACAGGGGCGTGGCTATGGCTACACCTTC
TRBJ1-2	TRBD1	-	14	TRBV29-1	CSVAYRDREDGYTF	TGCAGCGTTGCCTACCGGGACAGGGAAGATGGCTACACCTTC
TRBJ1-1	-	-	15	TRBV14	CASSQNRDLNTEAFF	TGTGCCAGCAGCCAAAACAGGGATTTGAACACTGAAGCTTTCTTT
TRBJ1-5	-	-	13	TRBV5-1	CASSAGGNQPQHF	TGCGCCAGCAGTGCGGGGGGGAATCAGCCCCAGCATTTT
TRBJ1-1	TRBD1	-	17	TRBV11-3	CASSPGQGANKNTEAFF	TGTGCCAGCAGTCCGGGACAGGGGGCGAATAAGAACACTGAAGCTTTCTTT
TRBJ1-4	-	once	15	TRBV5-6	CASSRRVTTNEKLFF	TGTGCCAGCAGCCGCAGGGTCACAACTAATGAAAAACTGTTTTTT
TRBJ2-1	-	-	14	TRBV28	CASSFGTIYNEQFF	TGTGCCAGCAGTTTCGGGACCATCTACAATGAGCAGTTCTTC
TRBJ2-1	TRBD1	-	11	TRBV5-1	CASSLADRVLF	TGCGCCAGCAGCTTGGCGGACAGGGTCCTCTTC
TRBJ1-1	-	-	15	TRBV5-1	CASSLGYMLNTEAFF	TGCGCCAGCAGCTTGGGTTATATGTTGAACACTGAAGCTTTCTTT
TRBJ2-5	TRBD2	few	15	TRBV18	CASSPPLAGTETQYF	TGTGCCAGCTCACCACCCCTAGCGGGGACGGAGACCCAGTACTTC
TRBJ2-1	-	-	12	TRBV6-6	CASSYPMGTQFF	TGTGCCAGCAGTTACCCCATGGGTACGCAGTTCTTC
TRBJ2-7	-	-	12	TRBV14	CASGPGPYEQYF	TGTGCCAGCGGGCCAGGGCCTTACGAGCAGTACTTC
TRBJ1-5	-	few	13	TRBV19	CASSMQINQPQHF	TGTGCCAGTAGTATGCAGATCAATCAGCCCCAGCATTTT
TRBJ2-1	TRBD2	-	15	TRBV7-2	CASSLALAGGGEQFF	TGTGCCAGCAGCTTAGCACTAGCGGGAGGCGGTGAGCAGTTCTTC
TRBJ2-7	-	-	15	TRBV5-1	CASSLVGKSSYEQYF	TGCGCCAGCAGCTTGGTGGGAAAAAGCTCCTACGAGCAGTACTTC
TRBJ2-7	-	-	15	TRBV28	CASSYPGLAFYEQYF	TGTGCCAGCAGTTACCCCGGGCTTGCTTTTTACGAGCAGTACTTC